What follows is one T cell receptor beta chain and its context. The data stem from a study of response to subunit inactivated influenza vaccine. TCRdb fed the RT-PCR reads into MiXCR, producing one record per CDR3 protein. The repertoire consists of 540,000 or so distinct CDR3 sequences, with under 15% occurring once and the leading ten covering about an eighth. The CDR3 contains 18 residues. Germline CDR1 and CDR2: LGHDT and YNNKEL (reference sequence). V lost 8 bases, J lost 5 bases, and 18 bases stayed unmatched. This receptor was taken from a man aged 45-60 years who received an inactivated influenza vaccine. The chain joins TRBV3-1 to TRBJ2-1; the match to TRBD2 covers 10 bases. The input for sequencing was PBMCs from blood, taken roughly 6 weeks after vaccination. The CDR3, as DNA: TGTGCCAGCTGCTATCCCCTTATAGCGGGAGGCAGGGACAATGAGCAGTTCTTC. Translation: CASCYPLIAGGRDNEQFF.